A single sample gave rise to the 4 T cell receptor beta chains below, sequenced in a study of cytomegalovirus exposure and HLA in healthy donors (dated 2017 in TCRdb). Library preparation employed the immunoSEQ multiplex PCR assay. A mixture of 60 forward primers for TCR Vbeta segments and 13 reverse primers for TCR Jbeta segments was used in the multiplex PCR. TCRdb mirrors the immuneACCESS table, restricted to in-frame sequences. Some clones are absent from its copies; in checked studies, under half trace to an unresolved V gene, and the reason for the others is unknown. The sample table shows about 160,000 clones, and roughly 80% are seen once. The top ten clones comprise roughly 2% of the sample. The specimen sequenced was PBMCs. All receptors derive from a human donor in good health.

The chain joins TRBV5-5 to TRBJ2-7; possibly TRBD1 for D (6 bases). V lost 2 bases, J lost 5 bases, and 14 bases lay in between. From germline, CDR1 is SGHKS and CDR2 YYEKEE (reference sequence). The CDR3 has 14 residues. CDR3 in DNA: TGTGCCAGCAGCTTCATAACAGGGAAGGACGAGCAGTACTTC. Its translation: CASSFITGKDEQYF.

This clone was counted only a few times. The gene calls are TRBV29-1 and TRBJ2-2; TRBD1 matches at 8 bases. The CDR3 covers 15 residues. Losses at the gene ends were 6 bases for V and 0 bases for J; bases not matched to a gene: 6. In germline, CDR1 is SQVTM, CDR2 ANQGSEA. As DNA, the CDR3 is TGCAGCGTAGCTATCAGGGGGCCGAACACCGGGGAGCTGTTTTTT. It specifies CSVAIRGPNTGELFF.

This clone was counted only a few times. This chain uses TRBV6-1 with TRBJ2-3; 7 bases line up with TRBD2. After removal of 4 bases from V and 5 bases from J, the junction contained 21 bases not matched to a gene. CDR3 size: 19 residues. Per germline, CDR1 MNHNS and CDR2 SASEGT. The DNA of the CDR3 is TGTGCCAGCAGTGCCCTGAGGGGATATGGGGGGGTGGTGGGAGATACGCAGTATTTT. Translation gives CASSALRGYGGVVGDTQYF.

The J gene is TRBJ1-1, the V gene TRBV6-6; D call uncertain. The CDR3 length is 14 residues. CDR1 MNHNY and CDR2 SVGAGI come from the germline V gene (reference sequence). V was shortened by 0 bases and J by 6 bases, with 11 bases between the two germline ends. The CDR3 bases are TGTGCCAGCAGTTACTCGATCCTCTACCCTGAAGCTTTCTTT. Protein sequence: CASSYSILYPEAFF.